The clone carrying this TCR beta chain showed up many times. Antigen unknown. Germline CDR1 and CDR2: SGDLS and YYNGEE. The CDR3 is 16 amino acids. Deletions cut 0 bases from V and 0 bases from J, with 12 bases between. The data stem from a study of T cells in Graves' hyperthyroidism and ophthalmopathy. Study results and caveats: The model's output predicted ophthalmopathy at a median of about 6.5 months prior to onset.

Amplified TCR beta CDR3 regions derived from RNA transcripts. Primed by the HTBI set, a first-round RT-PCR was run on the TCR CDR3. Using its own MiXCR run on the multiplex PCR reads, TCRdb lists one record per CDR3 protein. The sample includes roughly 500,000 distinct CDR3 sequences, approximately 14% seen only once; the top ten take 4.5% to 6%. Each patient was aged 18 to 65 and had newly diagnosed hyperthyroidism of under 2 months' duration. Exclusion of patients followed from uncontrolled infection, other autoimmune disease, pregnancy or lactation. First hyperthyroidism diagnosis is when the blood sample was obtained, before any ophthalmopathy symptoms.

The TCR was taken from a young woman with Graves' hyperthyroidism that later progressed to Graves' ophthalmopathy. The rearrangement uses TRBV9 and TRBJ2-5; possible D gene TRBD1, 5 bases. Sequencing was done on a sample of blood. CDR3: CASSVGATVDQETQYF. As DNA, the CDR3 is TGTGCCAGCAGCGTAGGTGCGACAGTCGACCAAGAGACCCAGTACTTC.